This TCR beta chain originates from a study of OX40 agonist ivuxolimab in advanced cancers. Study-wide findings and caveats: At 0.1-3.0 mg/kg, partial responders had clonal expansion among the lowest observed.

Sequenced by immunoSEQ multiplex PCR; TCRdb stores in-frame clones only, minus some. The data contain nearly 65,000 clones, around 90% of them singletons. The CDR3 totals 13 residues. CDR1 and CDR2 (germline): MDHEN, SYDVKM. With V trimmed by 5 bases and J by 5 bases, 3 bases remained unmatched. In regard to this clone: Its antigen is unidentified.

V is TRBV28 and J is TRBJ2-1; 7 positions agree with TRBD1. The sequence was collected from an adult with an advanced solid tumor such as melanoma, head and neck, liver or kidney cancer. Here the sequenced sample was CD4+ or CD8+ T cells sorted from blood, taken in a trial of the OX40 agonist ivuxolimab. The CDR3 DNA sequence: TGTGCCAGCAGTCGACAGGGACACAATGAGCAGTTCTTC. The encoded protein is CASSRQGHNEQFF.